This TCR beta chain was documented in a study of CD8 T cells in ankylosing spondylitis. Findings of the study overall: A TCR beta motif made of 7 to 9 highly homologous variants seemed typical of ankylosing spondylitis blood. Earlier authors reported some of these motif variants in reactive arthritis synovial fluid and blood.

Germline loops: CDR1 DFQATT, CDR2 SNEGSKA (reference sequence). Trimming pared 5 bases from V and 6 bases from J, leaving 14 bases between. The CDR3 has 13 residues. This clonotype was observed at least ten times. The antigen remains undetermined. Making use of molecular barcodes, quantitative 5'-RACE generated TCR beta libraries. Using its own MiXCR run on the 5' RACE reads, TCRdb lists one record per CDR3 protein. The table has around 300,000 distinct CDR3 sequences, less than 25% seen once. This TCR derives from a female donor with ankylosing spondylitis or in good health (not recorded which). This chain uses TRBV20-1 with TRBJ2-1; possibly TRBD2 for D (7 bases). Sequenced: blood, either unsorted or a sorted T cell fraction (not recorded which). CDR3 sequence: CSAGRRGLNEQFF. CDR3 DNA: TGCAGTGCTGGGAGGCGGGGGCTCAATGAGCAGTTCTTC.